The 27 T cell receptor beta chains below all came from one sample that was sequenced in a study of T cells after yellow fever vaccination. TCRdb ran MiXCR on the 5' RACE reads and lists one entry per CDR3 protein. The sample lists 200,000 to 250,000 distinct CDR3 sequences; approximately 3% were seen once. The sample here was CD4+ T cells sorted from PBMCs, taken 10 days after the yellow fever booster vaccination. Receptors were obtained from a man aged 18-30 years who received the YFV17D yellow fever vaccine.

This clonotype was observed at least ten times. The J gene is TRBJ1-5, the V gene TRBV12-3 or TRBV12-4, with D unclear. The CDR3 covers 14 residues. Trimming pared 0 bases from V and 6 bases from J, leaving 9 bases between. CDR3 coding DNA: TGTGCCAGCAGTTTAGCAGGGTCGGGTCAGCCCCAGCATTTT. The encoded protein is CASSLAGSGQPQHF.

This chain uses TRBV6-2 or TRBV6-3 with TRBJ1-5; TRBD1 matches at 9 bases. This CDR3 is 15 amino acids long. Germline CDR1 reads MNHEY; CDR2 reads SVGEGT. J gave up 0 bases and V 7 bases, and 4 bases lay outside the gene matches. DNA of the CDR3: TGTGCCAGCACTCCGGGACAGGGTAGCAATCAGCCCCAGCATTTT. It encodes CASTPGQGSNQPQHF.

The chain carries TRBV15 and TRBJ2-5; D may be TRBD1 (5 bases). The CDR3 runs to 13 residues. Germline CDR1 and CDR2: LNHNV and YYDKDF (reference sequence). V lost 5 bases and J 4 bases, leaving 11 bases between the germline ends. As DNA, the CDR3 is TGTGCCACCAGCGGTCAGGGTGGAGAGACCCAGTACTTC. Protein product: CATSGQGGETQYF.

This clonotype was recorded at least ten times. The chain employs TRBV20-1 and TRBJ2-3; no clear D gene. The germline CDR1 and CDR2 sequences are DFQATT and SNEGSKA (reference sequence). The CDR3 length is 14 residues. CDR3 in DNA: TGCAGCCCTTCTGGCCGTGCTAGCACAGATACGCAGTATTTT. As protein: CSPSGRASTDTQYF.

The chain combines TRBV6-5 with TRBJ1-2; D ambiguous. Germline V lookup: CDR1 MNHEY, CDR2 SVGAGI. Between the trimmed V and J ends, which lost 7 bases and 1 base, there was a span of 7 bases. This CDR3 is 12 amino acids long. CDR3 sequence reads: CASKNSNYGYTF. In nucleotides, the CDR3 is TGTGCCAGCAAGAACAGTAACTATGGCTACACCTTC.

In its sample, this clonotype was seen many times. The chain is built from TRBV6-2 or TRBV6-3 and TRBJ2-2; D remains unclear. CDR1 is MNHEY, CDR2 SVGEGT, per germline. V shed 6 bases and J shed 5 bases, with 16 bases lying between them. The CDR3 length is 15 residues. The CDR3 DNA reads TGTGCCAGCAGCTGGGGTCTCCCGAGGACCGGGGAGCTGTTTTTT. Translating gives CASSWGLPRTGELFF.

The chain is built from TRBV18 and TRBJ2-7; 9 positions agree with TRBD1. The trim removed 3 bases at V and 6 bases at J, leaving 3 bases unmatched. This CDR3 has 13 residues. The germline gives CDR1 KGHSH, CDR2 LQKENI. In nucleotides, the CDR3 is TGTGCCAGCTCACCGGGACAGGGCGCCGAGCAGTACGTC. Translation: CASSPGQGAEQYV.

This clonotype appeared a few times. The chain recombines TRBV29-1 with TRBJ2-5; TRBD2 matches at 9 bases. Per the germline V gene, CDR1 is SQVTM and CDR2 is ANQGSEA. The trim removed 4 bases at V and 8 bases at J, leaving 5 bases unmatched. The CDR3 sequence is 12 residues long. The CDR3 nucleotides are TGCAGCGTTGCTAGCGGGGTAGATACCCAGTACTTC. Residues: CSVASGVDTQYF.

This clonotype showed up just a few times. The V gene is TRBV20-1, the J gene TRBJ1-1, with a possible D match to TRBD1 (5 bases). Trimming left V 0 bases short and J 5 bases short, with 10 bases between. There are 13 residues in the CDR3. The germline V gene has CDR1 DFQATT and CDR2 SNEGSKA (reference sequence). The CDR3 protein is CSARDRVHTEAFF. The CDR3 region has the DNA TGCAGTGCTAGAGACAGGGTTCATACTGAAGCTTTCTTT.

This chain uses TRBV20-1 with TRBJ2-5, with 8 nucleotides matching TRBD1. Germline V gene sequence: CDR1 DFQATT, CDR2 SNEGSKA (reference sequence). The CDR3 has 15 residues. With V trimmed by 6 bases and J by 3 bases, 12 bases remained unmatched. The DNA of the CDR3 is TGCAGTGCAACCGACAGGGGCAGAGGCAAAGAGACCCAGTACTTC. This sequence encodes CSATDRGRGKETQYF.

This clonotype was found a few times. The chain joins TRBV5-1 to TRBJ2-3, with 14 positions matching TRBD2. The germline gives CDR1 SGHRS, CDR2 YFSETQ. The CDR3 is made up of 17 amino acids. V shed 4 bases, J shed 0 bases, and the junction held 4 bases outside the gene matches. As DNA, the CDR3 is TGCGCCAGCAGCCGATGGACTAGCGGGGGGAGCACAGATACGCAGTATTTT. Residues: CASSRWTSGGSTDTQYF.

This clonotype was counted ten times or more. The chain's CDR3 is CASSWSGGQVAYF. The CDR3 nucleotides read TGTGCCAGCAGCTGGAGCGGAGGTCAGGTCGCGTACTTC. The chain combines TRBV7-2 with TRBJ2-5; possible D gene TRBD2, 5 bases. The germline gives CDR1 SGHTA, CDR2 FQGNSA. The CDR3 length is 13 residues. V lost 4 bases and J lost 13, with 19 bases in between. The whole variable domain, filled in from reference TRBV7-2 and TRBJ2-5, reads GAGVSQSPSNKVTEKGKDVELRCDPISGHTALYWYRQSLGQGLEFLIYFQGNSAPDKSGLPSDRFSAERTGGSVSTLTIQRTQQEDSAVYLCASSWSGGQVAYFGPGTRLLVL.

This clonotype appeared many times. V is TRBV30 and J is TRBJ2-4; D not certain. V shed 0 bases and J shed 0 bases, with 9 bases lying between them. The CDR3 has 15 amino acids. The germline V gene has CDR1 GTSNPN and CDR2 SVGIG (reference sequence). Here the CDR3 reads CAWSVSRIAKNIQYF. CDR3 coding DNA: TGTGCCTGGAGTGTGAGTCGAATAGCCAAAAACATTCAGTACTTC. Combining the CDR3 with reference TRBV30 and TRBJ2-4 gives the whole variable domain SQTIHQWPATLVQPVGSPLSLECTVEGTSNPNLYWYRQAAGRGLQLLFYSVGIGQISSEVPQNLSASRPQDRQFILSSKKLLLSDSGFYLCAWSVSRIAKNIQYFGAGTRLSVL.

This chain links TRBV5-1 with TRBJ2-3, with 10 positions matching TRBD2. J was trimmed by 4 bases and V by 3 bases; bases with no gene match: 11. The CDR3 spans 17 residues. Germline CDR1 SGHRS, CDR2 YFSETQ. In DNA form, the CDR3 reads TGCGCCAGCAGCTCAGTCCTTATAGCGGGGGGCGCAGATACGCAGTATTTT. Translating gives CASSSVLIAGGADTQYF.

This clonotype has only a few counts. CDR3 DNA sequence: TGTGCCAGCAGCTCGTGGACAGGGGGAGCAGATACGCAGTATTTT. It translates to CASSSWTGGADTQYF. V is TRBV11-2 and J is TRBJ2-3; 10 bases fit TRBD1. CDR1 is SGHAT, CDR2 FQNNGV, per germline. CDR3 length: 15 residues. The V and J ends lost 4 bases and 4 bases, in that order; junction bases with no gene match: 5.

With respect to this clonotype: A read error may produce the germline difference seen at one junction end. The V and J genes are TRBV6-6 and TRBJ1-2, with D possibly matching TRBD1 (5 bases). The CDR3 contains 14 residues. Germline V CDR1 and CDR2: MNHNY, SVGAGI (reference sequence). The CDR3 here is CASSDSDKGYGYTF. CDR3 sequence (DNA): TGTGCCAGCAGTGACTCGGACAAAGGCTATGGCTACACCTTC.

This clonotype turned up a few times. The genes are TRBV29-1 and TRBJ2-3; perhaps TRBD2 as D (6 bases). The V end lost 5 bases, the J end lost 2 bases, and 17 bases lay between the germline ends. Per the germline V gene, CDR1 is SQVTM and CDR2 is ANQGSEA. CDR3 length: 15 residues. This CDR3 reads CSVKKGLLYTDTQYF. CDR3 sequence (DNA): TGCAGCGTTAAAAAGGGACTCCTTTACACAGATACGCAGTATTTT.

The V and J genes are TRBV2 and TRBJ2-7; D ambiguous. Germline assignment: CDR1 SNHLY and CDR2 FYNNEI. The CDR3 sequence is 11 residues long. V dropped 8 bases and J dropped 4 bases, with 9 bases sitting between them. The CDR3 bases are TGTGCCAGCCGATCGGGTTACGAGCAGTACTTC. Translated, it gives CASRSGYEQYF.

The CDR3 coding sequence is TGTGCCAGCAGTTTGGGGACAGGGGGTACTTCACCCCTCCACTTT. Residues: CASSLGTGGTSPLHF. The V and J genes are TRBV12-3 or TRBV12-4 and TRBJ1-6, with 11 bases lining up with TRBD1. The V segment lost 3 bases and the J segment 9 bases; nucleotides outside the gene matches: 4. This CDR3 contains 15 residues.

This clonotype was picked up a small number of times. The V call is TRBV7-2, the J call TRBJ2-1, with 8 bases that match TRBD2. Trimming took 7 bases from V and 2 from J; bases not matched to a gene: 4. Germline V gives CDR1 SGHTA, CDR2 FQGNSA. The CDR3 totals 14 residues. The CDR3 protein is CASITGGPYNEQFF. The CDR3 DNA sequence: TGTGCCAGCATAACGGGGGGGCCCTACAATGAGCAGTTCTTC. Combining the CDR3 with reference TRBV7-2 and TRBJ2-1 gives the whole variable domain GAGVSQSPSNKVTEKGKDVELRCDPISGHTALYWYRQSLGQGLEFLIYFQGNSAPDKSGLPSDRFSAERTGGSVSTLTIQRTQQEDSAVYLCASITGGPYNEQFFGPGTRLTVL.

This clonotype was seen many times. The CDR3: CSGRMGGDPQETQYF. Here the CDR3 DNA reads TGCAGTGGGAGAATGGGCGGGGACCCCCAAGAGACCCAGTACTTC. This chain connects TRBV20-1 to TRBJ2-5; D is possibly TRBD2 (6 bases). The V end was cut by 7 bases, the J end by 1 base, with 19 bases between. The CDR3 covers 15 residues. Germline V gene sequence: CDR1 DFQATT, CDR2 SNEGSKA (reference sequence).

This clonotype was observed a handful of times. The chain uses TRBV11-2 and TRBJ2-6; a weak D match, TRBD1 (6 bases). CDR3 length equals 15 residues. V lost 5 bases and J 3 bases, leaving 11 bases between the germline ends. In germline, CDR1 is SGHAT, CDR2 FQNNGV. CDR3 residues: CASSTDRFGANVLTF. In DNA, the CDR3 is TGTGCCAGCAGCACCGACAGGTTTGGGGCCAACGTCCTGACTTTC.

This clonotype was seen repeatedly, ten times or more. The rearrangement uses TRBV28 and TRBJ2-7; D possibly corresponds to TRBD1 (6 bases). The length of the CDR3 is 14 residues. V was trimmed by 4 bases and J by 4 bases, leaving 14 bases between them. Germline V gene data show CDR1 as MDHEN and CDR2 as SYDVKM. CDR3 protein: CASSSPDRVYEQYV. The CDR3 DNA sequence: TGTGCCAGCAGTTCCCCGGACAGAGTTTACGAGCAGTACGTC.

There are many counts of this clonotype. The chain combines TRBV7-2 with TRBJ2-5; TRBD2 matches at 8 bases. From germline, CDR1 is SGHTA and CDR2 FQGNSA. The CDR3 spans 16 residues. V shed 5 bases, J shed 4 bases, and the junction held 12 bases outside the gene matches. The CDR3 nucleotides read TGTGCCAGCAGCCGGGGGGGACTAACCAGAACAGAGACCCAGTACTTC. Translating it yields CASSRGGLTRTETQYF. Based on the CDR3 plus reference TRBV7-2 and TRBJ2-5, the full variable domain is GAGVSQSPSNKVTEKGKDVELRCDPISGHTALYWYRQSLGQGLEFLIYFQGNSAPDKSGLPSDRFSAERTGGSVSTLTIQRTQQEDSAVYLCASSRGGLTRTETQYFGPGTRLLVL.

V usage is TRBV12-3 or TRBV12-4 and J usage is TRBJ2-2, with no clear D. The V gene lost 5 bases and the J gene lost 6 bases, with 7 bases spanning the gap. The CDR3 runs 12 residues. As DNA, the CDR3 is TGTGCCAGCAGTCATAGCCCCGGGGAGCTGTTTTTT. As protein: CASSHSPGELFF.

This clonotype appeared many times. This CDR3 is CASSPGQFTEAFF. CDR3 coding DNA: TGTGCCAGCAGTCCTGGGCAGTTCACTGAAGCTTTCTTT. V gene TRBV6-5 combines with J gene TRBJ1-1; D not certain. Germline-derived CDR1 and CDR2 are MNHEY and SVGAGI. The CDR3 has 13 amino acids. V dropped 5 bases and J dropped 4 bases, with 11 bases sitting between them.

This clonotype turned up a few times. This chain uses TRBV25-1 with TRBJ2-1; the D is unclear. CDR1 MGHDK and CDR2 SYGVNS come from the germline V gene. Trimming pared 6 bases from V and 0 bases from J, leaving 12 bases between. There are 15 residues in the CDR3. Here the CDR3 reads CASRAPDSSYNEQFF. The CDR3 DNA follows: TGTGCCAGCAGGGCCCCGGATAGCTCCTACAATGAGCAGTTCTTC.